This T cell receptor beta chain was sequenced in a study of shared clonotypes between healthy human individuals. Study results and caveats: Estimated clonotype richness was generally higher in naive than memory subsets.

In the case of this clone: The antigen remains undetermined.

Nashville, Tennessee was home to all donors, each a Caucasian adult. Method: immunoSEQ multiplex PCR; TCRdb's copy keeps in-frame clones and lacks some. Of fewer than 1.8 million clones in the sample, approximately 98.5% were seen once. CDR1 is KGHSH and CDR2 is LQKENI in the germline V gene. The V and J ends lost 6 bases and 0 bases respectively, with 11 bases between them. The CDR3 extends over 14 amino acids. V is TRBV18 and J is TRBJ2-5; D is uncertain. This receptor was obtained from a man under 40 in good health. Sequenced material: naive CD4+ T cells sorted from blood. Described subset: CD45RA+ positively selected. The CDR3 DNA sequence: TGTGCCAGCTCGGCGCGTTCCAACCAAGAGACCCAGTACTTC. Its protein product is CASSARSNQETQYF. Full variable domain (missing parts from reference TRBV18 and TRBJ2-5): NAGVMQNPRHLVRRRGQEARLRCSPMKGHSHVYWYRQLPEEGLKFMVYLQKENIIDESGMPKERFSAEFPKEGPSILRIQQVVRGDSAAYFCASSARSNQETQYFGPGTRLLVL.